This T cell receptor beta chain comes out of a study of T-cell reconstitution after alpha-beta-depleted transplantation in children. The CDR3 runs 13 residues. After removal of 6 bases from V and 5 bases from J, the junction contained 6 bases not matched to a gene. This clonotype appeared a few times. Unique molecular identifiers were incorporated during preparation of the TCRbeta library. TCRdb itself ran the PCR reads through MiXCR, one entry per CDR3 protein. Of around 360,000 distinct CDR3 sequences in the sample, approximately 10% were seen once. The sequence came from a human donor who donated a stem cell graft to a child with acute lymphoblastic leukemia. The sequencing used PBMCs from the stem cell graft donor, collected from the stem cell graft. The chain combines TRBV12-3 or TRBV12-4 with TRBJ2-5; 7 nucleotides match TRBD2. The CDR3 sequence: CASRLAVGETQYF. The CDR3 nucleotides are TGTGCCAGCAGGCTAGCGGTCGGGGAGACCCAGTACTTC.